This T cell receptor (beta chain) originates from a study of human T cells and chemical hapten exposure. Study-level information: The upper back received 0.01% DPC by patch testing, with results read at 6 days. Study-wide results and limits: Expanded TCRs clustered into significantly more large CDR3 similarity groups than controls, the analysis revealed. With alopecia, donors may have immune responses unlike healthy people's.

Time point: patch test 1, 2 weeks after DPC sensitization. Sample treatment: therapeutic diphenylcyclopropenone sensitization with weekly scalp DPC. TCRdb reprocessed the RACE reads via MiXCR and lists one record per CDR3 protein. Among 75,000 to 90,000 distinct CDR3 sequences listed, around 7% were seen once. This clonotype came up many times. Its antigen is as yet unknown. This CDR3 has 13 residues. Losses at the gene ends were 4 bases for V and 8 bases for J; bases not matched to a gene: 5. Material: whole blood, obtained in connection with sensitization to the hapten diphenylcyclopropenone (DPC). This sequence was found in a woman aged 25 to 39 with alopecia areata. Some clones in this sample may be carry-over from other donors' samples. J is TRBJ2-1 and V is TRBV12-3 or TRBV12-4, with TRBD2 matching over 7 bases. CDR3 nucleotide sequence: TGTGCCAGCAGTTGGCGGGGGAGCGATGAGCAGTTCTTC. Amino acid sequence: CASSWRGSDEQFF.